These 14 T cell receptor beta chains were all obtained from the same sample, sequenced in a study of blood T cell repertoires in COVID-19. The table came from immunoSEQ multiplex PCR; TCRdb's copy has only in-frame clones and leaves some out. The sample lists hundreds of thousands of clones, around 91% occurring once. The sequencing input was PBMCs or T cells enriched from blood (not recorded which). Every receptor here comes from a man in his thirties or forties who had recovered from COVID-19.

The J gene is TRBJ2-3, the V gene TRBV10-3; D is ambiguous. From germline, CDR1 is ENHRY and CDR2 SYGVKD. Trimming removed 2 bases at V and 9 bases at J, with 12 bases between. This CDR3 contains 13 residues. The CDR3 nucleotides read TGTGCCATCAGTGAGCCTGACAAAGGCACGCAGTATTTT. Translated, it gives CAISEPDKGTQYF.

The gene calls are TRBV12-5 and TRBJ2-7; 10 bases align to TRBD1. This CDR3 contains 13 residues. Per the germline V gene, CDR1 is LGHNT and CDR2 is FRNRAP. Trimming took 7 bases from V and 6 from J; bases not matched to a gene: 6. The DNA for the CDR3 is TGTGCTAGTGCCCGGACAGGGGGACTCGAGCAGTACTTC. It codes for CASARTGGLEQYF.

The chain has TRBV28 and TRBJ1-5; D is undetermined. The CDR3 runs to 15 residues. V was shortened by 6 bases and J by 0 bases, with 12 bases between the two germline ends. The germline CDR1 and CDR2 sequences are MDHEN and SYDVKM. The CDR3 DNA sequence: TGTGCCAGCAGCAGAACTACCTATAGCAATCAGCCCCAGCATTTT. Translated, it gives CASSRTTYSNQPQHF.

As to this clone: Other DNA sequences in this specimen translate into the identical CDR3. V gene TRBV30 combines with J gene TRBJ2-7, with D uncertain. Germline CDR1 reads GTSNPN; CDR2 reads SVGIG (reference sequence). V was shortened by 1 base and J by 5 bases, with 6 bases between the two germline ends. The CDR3 spans 11 residues. In DNA form, the CDR3 reads TGTGCCTGGAGTGCTAGTCACGAGCAGTACTTC. This sequence encodes CAWSASHEQYF. The variable domain in full, with the rest retrieved from reference TRBV30 and TRBJ2-7, is SQTIHQWPATLVQPVGSPLSLECTVEGTSNPNLYWYRQAAGRGLQLLFYSVGIGQISSEVPQNLSASRPQDRQFILSSKKLLLSDSGFYLCAWSASHEQYFGPGTRLTVT.

The V call is TRBV7-2, the J call TRBJ2-1; TRBD2 agrees at 7 bases. The V gene end was trimmed by 0 bases and the J gene end by 8 bases; junction bases not matched to a gene: 4. Per germline, CDR1 SGHTA and CDR2 FQGNSA. This CDR3 comprises 14 residues. The CDR3 loop is CASSLAGGVDEQFF. The CDR3 nucleotides are TGTGCCAGCAGCTTAGCGGGGGGGGTCGATGAGCAGTTCTTC.

The chain couples TRBV10-3 to TRBJ2-2; possibly TRBD2 for D (6 bases). The CDR3 is 18 residues long. V dropped 4 bases and J dropped 7 bases, with 25 bases sitting between them. CDR1 and CDR2 from the germline V gene are ENHRY and SYGVKD. The CDR3 bases are TGTGCCATCAGTGGCGACATCTATCGGGAGTTTCAGGGCGGGGAGCTGTTTTTT. This gives the protein CAISGDIYREFQGGELFF.

V and J are TRBV7-9 and TRBJ2-1; 7 bases are a match to TRBD2. This CDR3 contains 19 residues. The V gene end was trimmed by 5 bases and the J gene end by 1 base; junction bases not matched to a gene: 17. Germline V CDR1 and CDR2: SEHNR, FQNEAQ (reference sequence). The CDR3 loop reads CASSLGRTRAGVSYNEQFF. For the CDR3, the DNA is TGTGCCAGCAGCCTGGGTAGGACTAGGGCCGGGGTTTCCTACAATGAGCAGTTCTTC.

The genes are TRBV19 and TRBJ2-5; 7 nucleotides agree with TRBD2. Germline V lookup: CDR1 LNHDA, CDR2 SQIVND (reference sequence). CDR3 length equals 14 residues. J was trimmed by 5 bases and V by 5 bases; bases with no gene match: 8. Here the CDR3 DNA reads TGTGCCAGTAGTTCCGGGACTACCACCGAGACCCAGTACTTC. It translates to CASSSGTTTETQYF.

Points on this clone: Other DNA sequences in the sample encode the same CDR3. The chain carries TRBV18 and TRBJ1-5, with 8 bases lining up with TRBD1. The CDR3 sequence is 14 residues long. After removal of 2 bases from V and 5 bases from J, the junction contained 2 bases not matched to a gene. In germline, CDR1 is KGHSH, CDR2 LQKENI. CDR3 nucleotide sequence: TGTGCCAGCTCACCAGGACAGGGACATCAGCCCCAGCATTTT. Encoded protein: CASSPGQGHQPQHF.

The chain joins TRBV9 to TRBJ1-1; 10 nucleotides align to TRBD1. Trimming took 0 bases from V and 5 from J; bases not matched to a gene: 4. Germline CDR1 is SGDLS and CDR2 is YYNGEE. The CDR3 is made up of 15 amino acids. In DNA, the CDR3 is TGTGCCAGCAGCGTAGGGGACAGGGGTGGGACTGAAGCTTTCTTT. Encoded protein: CASSVGDRGGTEAFF. The variable domain in full, completed from reference TRBV9 and TRBJ1-1, reads DSGVTQTPKHLITATGQRVTLRCSPRSGDLSVYWYQQSLDQGLQFLIQYYNGEERAKGNILERFSAQQFPDLHSELNLSSLELGDSALYFCASSVGDRGGTEAFFGQGTRLTVV.

The chain has TRBV19 and TRBJ2-1; TRBD2 is a possible D gene (5 bases). The CDR3 runs to 15 residues. Germline CDR1 is LNHDA and CDR2 is SQIVND (reference sequence). The V and J ends lost 5 bases and 0 bases respectively, with 11 bases between them. This CDR3 is CASSGPGISYNEQFF. The CDR3 bases are TGTGCCAGTAGTGGTCCCGGGATCTCCTACAATGAGCAGTTCTTC. The full variable domain, in which reference TRBV19 and TRBJ2-1 provide the parts outside the CDR3, is DGGITQSPKYLFRKEGQNVTLSCEQNLNHDAMYWYRQDPGQGLRLIYYSQIVNDFQKGDIAEGYSVSREKKESFPLTVTSAQKNPTAFYLCASSGPGISYNEQFFGPGTRLTVL.

V usage is TRBV27 and J usage is TRBJ1-1; 9 nucleotides match TRBD1. The germline gives CDR1 MNHEY, CDR2 SMNVEV (reference sequence). Germline trimming cut 6 bases from V and 0 bases from J; bases unmatched to any gene: 8. This CDR3 comprises 16 residues. The CDR3 DNA sequence: TGTGCCAGCAGACCCCGGACAGGGGAAATGAACACTGAAGCTTTCTTT. It translates to CASRPRTGEMNTEAFF.

The genes are TRBV3-1 (or the pseudogene TRBV3-2) and TRBJ1-6, with a possible D match to TRBD1 (5 bases). Germline loops: CDR1 LGHDT, CDR2 YNNKEL (reference sequence). Trimming left V 1 base short and J 3 bases short, with 10 bases between. The CDR3 is 16 residues long. The CDR3 here is CASSQAGNIYNSPLHF. The CDR3 nucleotides are TGTGCCAGCAGCCAAGCAGGGAACATCTATAATTCACCCCTCCACTTT.

The genes are TRBV6-5 and TRBJ2-5, with D possibly TRBD2 on 7 matching bases. V gave up 8 bases and J gave up 4 bases, with 20 bases separating them. This CDR3 is built from 15 residues. The germline V gene has CDR1 MNHEY and CDR2 SVGAGI. The DNA of the CDR3 is TGTGCCAGCTCATCTAGCGGAGGGGGTCCAGAGACCCAGTACTTC. Translated: CASSSSGGGPETQYF.